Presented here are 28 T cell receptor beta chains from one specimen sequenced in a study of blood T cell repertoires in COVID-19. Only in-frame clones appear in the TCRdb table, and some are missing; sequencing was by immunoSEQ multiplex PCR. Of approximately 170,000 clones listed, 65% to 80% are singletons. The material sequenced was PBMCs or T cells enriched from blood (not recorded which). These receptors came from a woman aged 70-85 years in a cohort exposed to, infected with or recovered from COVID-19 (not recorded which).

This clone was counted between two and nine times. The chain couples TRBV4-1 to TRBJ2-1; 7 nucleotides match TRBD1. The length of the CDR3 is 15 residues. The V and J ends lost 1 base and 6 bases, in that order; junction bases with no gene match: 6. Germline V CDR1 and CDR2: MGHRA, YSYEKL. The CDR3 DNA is TGCGCCAGCAGCCAAGGACAGGGAGTAGGCAATGAGCAGTTCTTC. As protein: CASSQGQGVGNEQFF.

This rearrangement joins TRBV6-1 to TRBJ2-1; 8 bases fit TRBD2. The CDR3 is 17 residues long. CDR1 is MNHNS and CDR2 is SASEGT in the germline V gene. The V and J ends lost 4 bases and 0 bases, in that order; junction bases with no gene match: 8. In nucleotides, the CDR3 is TGTGCCAGCAGTGGAAGGGGTCTAGCGGGCTCCTACAATGAGCAGTTCTTC. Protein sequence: CASSGRGLAGSYNEQFF.

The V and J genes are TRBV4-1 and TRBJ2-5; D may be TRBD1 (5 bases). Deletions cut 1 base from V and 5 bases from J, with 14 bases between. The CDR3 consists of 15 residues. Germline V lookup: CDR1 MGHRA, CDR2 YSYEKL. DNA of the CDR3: TGCGCCAGCAGCCAAGGGGTTACAGGAGAGGAGACCCAGTACTTC. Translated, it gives CASSQGVTGEETQYF.

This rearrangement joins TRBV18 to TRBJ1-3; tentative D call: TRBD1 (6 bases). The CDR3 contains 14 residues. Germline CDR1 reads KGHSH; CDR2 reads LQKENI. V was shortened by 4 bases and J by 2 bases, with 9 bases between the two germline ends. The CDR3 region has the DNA TGTGCCAGCTCACGGGACAACCCTGGAAACACCATATATTTT. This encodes CASSRDNPGNTIYF.

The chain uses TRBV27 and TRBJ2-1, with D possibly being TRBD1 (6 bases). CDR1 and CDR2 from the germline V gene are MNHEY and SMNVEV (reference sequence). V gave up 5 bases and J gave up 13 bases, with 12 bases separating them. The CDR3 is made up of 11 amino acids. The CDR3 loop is CASSARQEQFF. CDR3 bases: TGTGCCAGCAGTGCTCGACAGGAACAGTTCTTC.

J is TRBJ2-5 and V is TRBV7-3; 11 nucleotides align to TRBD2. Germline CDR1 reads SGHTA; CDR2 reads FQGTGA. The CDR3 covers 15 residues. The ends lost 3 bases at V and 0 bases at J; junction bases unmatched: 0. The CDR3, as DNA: TGTGCCAGCAGCTTGACTAGCGGGGACCAAGAGACCCAGTACTTC. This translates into CASSLTSGDQETQYF.

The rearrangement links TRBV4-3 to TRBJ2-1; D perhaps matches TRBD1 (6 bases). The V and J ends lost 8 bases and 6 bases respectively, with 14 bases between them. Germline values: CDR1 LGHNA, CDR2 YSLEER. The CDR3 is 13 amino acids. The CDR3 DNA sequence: TGCGCCAGCGGCAGGGGTCTTTTCAATGAGCAGTTCTTC. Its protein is CASGRGLFNEQFF.

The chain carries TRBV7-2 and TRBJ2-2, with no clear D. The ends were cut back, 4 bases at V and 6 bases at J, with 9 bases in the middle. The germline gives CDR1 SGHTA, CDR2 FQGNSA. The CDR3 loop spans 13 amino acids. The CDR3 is CASSSRSAGELFF. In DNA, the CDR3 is TGTGCCAGCAGCTCGAGGAGCGCCGGGGAGCTGTTTTTT.

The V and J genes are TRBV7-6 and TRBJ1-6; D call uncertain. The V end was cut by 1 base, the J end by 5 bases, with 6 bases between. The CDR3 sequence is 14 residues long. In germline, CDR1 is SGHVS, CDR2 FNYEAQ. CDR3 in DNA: TGTGCCAGCAGCTTAGGCCCAGATAATTCACCCCTCCACTTT. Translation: CASSLGPDNSPLHF.

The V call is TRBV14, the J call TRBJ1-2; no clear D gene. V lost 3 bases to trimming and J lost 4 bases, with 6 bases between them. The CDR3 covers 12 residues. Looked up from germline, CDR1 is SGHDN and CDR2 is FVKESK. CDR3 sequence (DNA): TGTGCCAGCAGCCAGTCTCCCTATGGCTACACCTTC. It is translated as CASSQSPYGYTF.

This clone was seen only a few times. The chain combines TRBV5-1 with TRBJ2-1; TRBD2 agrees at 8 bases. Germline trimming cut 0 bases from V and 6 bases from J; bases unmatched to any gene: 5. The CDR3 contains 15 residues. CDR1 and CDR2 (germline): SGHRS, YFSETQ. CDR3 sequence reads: CASSLVGTSGNEQFF. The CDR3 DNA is TGCGCCAGCAGCTTGGTTGGGACTAGTGGCAATGAGCAGTTCTTC.

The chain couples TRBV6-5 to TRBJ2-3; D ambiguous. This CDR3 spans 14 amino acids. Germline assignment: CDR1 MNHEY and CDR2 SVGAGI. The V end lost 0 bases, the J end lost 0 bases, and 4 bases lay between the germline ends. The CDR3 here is CASSYSGSTDTQYF. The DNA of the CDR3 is TGTGCCAGCAGTTACTCGGGCAGCACAGATACGCAGTATTTT.

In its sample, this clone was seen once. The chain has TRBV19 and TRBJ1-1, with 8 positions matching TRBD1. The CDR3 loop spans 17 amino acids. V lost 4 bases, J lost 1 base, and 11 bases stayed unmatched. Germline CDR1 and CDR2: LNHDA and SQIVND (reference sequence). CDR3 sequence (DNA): TGTGCCAGTAGTAAACTCGGACAGGGAGCAAGGAACACTGAAGCTTTCTTT. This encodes CASSKLGQGARNTEAFF.

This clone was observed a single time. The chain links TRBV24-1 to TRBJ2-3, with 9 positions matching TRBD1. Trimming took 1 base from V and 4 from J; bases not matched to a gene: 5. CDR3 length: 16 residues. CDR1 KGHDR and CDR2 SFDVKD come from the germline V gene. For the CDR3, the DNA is TGTGCCACCAGTGATTTAGGGGACAGGGACCCAGATACGCAGTATTTT. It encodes CATSDLGDRDPDTQYF.

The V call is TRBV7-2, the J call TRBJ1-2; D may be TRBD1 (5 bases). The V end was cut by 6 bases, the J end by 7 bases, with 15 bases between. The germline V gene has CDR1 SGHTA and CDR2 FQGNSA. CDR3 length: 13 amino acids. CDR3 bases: TGTGCCAGCAGTAATAACGGGGGAACTGGCTACACCTTC. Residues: CASSNNGGTGYTF.

The CDR3 loop is CASSLLWHEQYF. CDR3 bases: TGTGCCAGCAGTTTACTGTGGCACGAGCAGTACTTC. The J gene is TRBJ2-7, the V gene TRBV28; D unclear. V dropped 2 bases and J dropped 5 bases, with 7 bases sitting between them. The CDR3 is 12 amino acids. Germline V gene lookup returns CDR1 MDHEN and CDR2 SYDVKM.

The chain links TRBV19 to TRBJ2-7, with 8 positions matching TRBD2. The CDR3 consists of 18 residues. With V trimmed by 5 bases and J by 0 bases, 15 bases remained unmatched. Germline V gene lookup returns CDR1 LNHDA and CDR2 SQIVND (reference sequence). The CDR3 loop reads CASSPVRREAPSSYEQYF. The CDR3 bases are TGTGCCAGTAGTCCAGTGCGGCGGGAGGCGCCGAGCTCCTACGAGCAGTACTTC.

The DNA of the CDR3 is TGTGCCAGCAGTGACACGCGCGACAGGGGGGAGACCCAGTACTTC. Translating it yields CASSDTRDRGETQYF. The V call is TRBV6-1, the J call TRBJ2-5, with 9 bases matching TRBD1. CDR1 and CDR2 (germline): MNHNS, SASEGT. The ends lost 3 bases at V and 5 bases at J; junction bases unmatched: 7. The CDR3 totals 15 residues.

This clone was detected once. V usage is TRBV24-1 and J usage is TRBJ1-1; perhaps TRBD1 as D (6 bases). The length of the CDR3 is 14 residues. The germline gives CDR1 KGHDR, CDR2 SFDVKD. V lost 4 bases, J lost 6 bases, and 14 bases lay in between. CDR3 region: CATSETGRVSEAFF. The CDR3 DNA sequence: TGTGCCACCAGTGAAACAGGGAGGGTATCTGAAGCTTTCTTT.

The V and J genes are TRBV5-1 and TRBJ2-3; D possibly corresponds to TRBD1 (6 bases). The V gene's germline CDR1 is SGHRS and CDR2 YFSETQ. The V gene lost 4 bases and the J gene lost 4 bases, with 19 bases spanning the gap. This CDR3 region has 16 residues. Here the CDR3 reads CASSLAVTGFADTQYF. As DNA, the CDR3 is TGCGCCAGCAGCCTGGCCGTTACAGGGTTTGCAGATACGCAGTATTTT. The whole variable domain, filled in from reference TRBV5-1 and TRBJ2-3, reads KAGVTQTPRYLIKTRGQQVTLSCSPISGHRSVSWYQQTPGQGLQFLFEYFSETQRNKGNFPGRFSGRQFSNSRSEMNVSTLELGDSALYLCASSLAVTGFADTQYFGPGTRLTVL.

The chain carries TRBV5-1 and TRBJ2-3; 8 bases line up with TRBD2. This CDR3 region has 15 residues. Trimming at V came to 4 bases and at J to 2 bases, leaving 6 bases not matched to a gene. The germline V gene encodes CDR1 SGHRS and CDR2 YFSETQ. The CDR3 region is CASSTGLAYTDTQYF. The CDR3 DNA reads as TGCGCCAGCAGCACCGGACTAGCTTACACAGATACGCAGTATTTT.

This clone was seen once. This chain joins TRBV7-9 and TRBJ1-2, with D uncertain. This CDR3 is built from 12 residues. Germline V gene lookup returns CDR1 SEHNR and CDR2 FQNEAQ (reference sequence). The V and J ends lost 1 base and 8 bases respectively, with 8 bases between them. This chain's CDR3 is CASSLETLGYTF. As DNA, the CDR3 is TGTGCCAGCAGCTTAGAGACTTTGGGCTACACCTTC.

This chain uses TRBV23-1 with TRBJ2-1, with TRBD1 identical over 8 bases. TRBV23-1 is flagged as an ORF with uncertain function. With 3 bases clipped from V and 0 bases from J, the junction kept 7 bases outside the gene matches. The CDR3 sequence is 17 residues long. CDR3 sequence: CASSQLRDRSSYNEQFF. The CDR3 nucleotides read TGCGCCAGCAGTCAGCTCCGGGACAGGAGCTCCTACAATGAGCAGTTCTTC.

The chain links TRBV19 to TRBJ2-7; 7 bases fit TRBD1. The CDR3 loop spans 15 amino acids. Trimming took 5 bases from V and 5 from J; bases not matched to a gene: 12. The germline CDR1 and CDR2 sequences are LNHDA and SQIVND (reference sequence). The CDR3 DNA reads TGTGCCAGTAGTGCAACCCCCACCGACAGGGACGAGCAGTACTTC. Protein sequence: CASSATPTDRDEQYF. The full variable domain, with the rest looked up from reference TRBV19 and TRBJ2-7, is DGGITQSPKYLFRKEGQNVTLSCEQNLNHDAMYWYRQDPGQGLRLIYYSQIVNDFQKGDIAEGYSVSREKKESFPLTVTSAQKNPTAFYLCASSATPTDRDEQYFGPGTRLTVT.

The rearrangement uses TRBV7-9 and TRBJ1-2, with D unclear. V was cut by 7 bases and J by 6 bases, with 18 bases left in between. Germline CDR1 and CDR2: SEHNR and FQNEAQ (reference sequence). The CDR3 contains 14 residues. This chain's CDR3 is CASTSRDPSDGYTF. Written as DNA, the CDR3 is TGTGCCAGCACCTCCCGGGATCCCAGTGATGGCTACACCTTC.

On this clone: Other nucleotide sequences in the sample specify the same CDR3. DNA of the CDR3: TGCGCCAGCAGCCAAGATGGCACCCCTTATAATTCACCCCTCCACTTT. Translated, it gives CASSQDGTPYNSPLHF. The chain couples TRBV4-3 to TRBJ1-6; D is unclear. The CDR3 totals 16 residues. Trimming left V 0 bases short and J 4 bases short, with 10 bases between. The germline V gene has CDR1 LGHNA and CDR2 YSLEER.

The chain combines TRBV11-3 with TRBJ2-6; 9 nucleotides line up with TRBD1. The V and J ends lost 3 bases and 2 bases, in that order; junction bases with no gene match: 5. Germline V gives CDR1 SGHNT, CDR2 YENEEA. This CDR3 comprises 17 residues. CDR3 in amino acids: CASSLAQGAAGANVLTF. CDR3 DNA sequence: TGTGCCAGCAGCTTGGCACAGGGGGCAGCTGGGGCCAACGTCCTGACTTTC.

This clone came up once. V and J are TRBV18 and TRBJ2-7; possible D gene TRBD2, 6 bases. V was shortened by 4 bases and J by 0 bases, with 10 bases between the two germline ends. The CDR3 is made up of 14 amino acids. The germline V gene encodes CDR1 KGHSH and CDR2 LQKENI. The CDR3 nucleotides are TGTGCCAGCTCACGGGACTCTTACTCCTACGAGCAGTACTTC. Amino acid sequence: CASSRDSYSYEQYF.